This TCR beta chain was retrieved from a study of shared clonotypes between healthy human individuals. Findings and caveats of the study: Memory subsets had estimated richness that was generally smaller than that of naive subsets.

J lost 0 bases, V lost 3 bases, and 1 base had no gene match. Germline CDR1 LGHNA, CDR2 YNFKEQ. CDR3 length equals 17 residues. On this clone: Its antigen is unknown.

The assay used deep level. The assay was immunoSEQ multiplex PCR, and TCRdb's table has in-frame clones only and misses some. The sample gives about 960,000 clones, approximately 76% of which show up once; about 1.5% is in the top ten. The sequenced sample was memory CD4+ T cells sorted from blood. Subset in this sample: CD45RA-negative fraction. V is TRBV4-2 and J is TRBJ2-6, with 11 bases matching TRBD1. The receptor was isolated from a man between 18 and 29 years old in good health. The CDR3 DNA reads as TGTGCCAGCAGCCACGGACAGGGGGCCTCTGGGGCCAACGTCCTGACTTTC. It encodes CASSHGQGASGANVLTF.